What follows describes a single TCR beta chain. Its antigen target is currently unknown. No clone much larger than this one lies a single base away; base qualities are absent. These data are taken from a study of blood T cell repertoires in COVID-19 (dated by TCRdb to 2020 to 2022). Regarding the research as a whole: The collaborator samples originated in the United States, Italy and Spain and spanned the acute and convalescent phases of COVID-19. The repertoires were made available in a free public database intended to serve as a resource for research on the immune response to SARS-CoV-2. The samples were drawn from two sources: the first 160 participants of the ongoing ImmuneRACE study, and fewer than 1,500 subjects contributed by 6 global collaborators. The sample metadata nearly always contained a de-identified subject ID, COVID-19 status, age in years and sex. The material from the prospective study consisted of cDNA or gDNA derived from T cells, B-cell-depleted T cells, or PBMCs. The dataset comprised deeply sampled blood TCRbeta repertoires from subjects exposed to, actively infected with, or recovered from COVID-19. Where available, HLA class I and class II types were taken from metadata supplied by the sample provider and were not determined by assay-based typing.

General findings and caveats noted by the study authors: The amount of clinical and demographic metadata varied by source and participant and was provided uncurated.

Samples from volunteer blood donors who had recovered from COVID-19 were contributed by a second Seattle source. Each collaborating institution followed its own protocols to collect whole blood in K2EDTA tubes. For TCRbeta analysis, collaborators shipped samples as frozen whole blood, isolated PBMCs, or DNA extracted from either of those sample types. The junction shows trimming of 6 bases on V and 4 bases on J, and the gene matches do not reach 7 bases of it. CDR1 and CDR2 (MRHNA, SNTAGT) derive from the germline V gene. Spanning cysteine to phenylalanine, the CDR3 consists of 15 amino acids. The retained sequence is limited to the CDR3, 45 bases, with the frame set at the first base. TCRbeta CDR3 regions were amplified from genomic DNA using the immunoSEQ Assay, a bias-controlled multiplex PCR. For the original study's pipeline: The number of nucleated cells in each sample was estimated by amplification of reference gene primers within the assay. Sequence reads were collapsed and filtered to measure the absolute abundance of every unique TCRbeta CDR3 rearrangement. Productive Simpson clonality was computed per sample as the square root of Simpson's diversity index over productive rearrangements. This is the immuneACCESS table as TCRdb keeps it, with only in-frame sequences that have V and J called. A part of the clones is gone; compared with another copy, unresolved V genes explain less than half, and the rest is unexplained. V and J calls and clone size come straight from that table; D and trimming were deduced from the DNA. The sample table contains some 250,000 clones; only one count was recorded for 86% of them. Of the sample, just over 3% is held by the ten largest clones.

The source of this sequence is a woman in her thirties who had recovered from COVID-19. Sequenced input: peripheral blood. The chain uses TRBV6-4 and TRBJ2-3, with 10 bases aligning to TRBD2. The CDR3: CASSANSGGPDTQYF. The sequenced DNA is TGTGCCAGCAGCGCGAATAGCGGGGGGCCAGATACGCAGTATTTT.